Each of the 12 T cell receptor beta chains below was sequenced from the same sample in a study of neurological immune-mediated disorders. TCRdb reprocessed the 5' RACE reads via MiXCR and lists one record per CDR3 protein. The sample carries roughly 60,000 distinct CDR3 sequences, 4% recorded once. Sequenced: CD4+ T cells from blood. The source of these receptors is a woman in her thirties or forties with multiple sclerosis.

This clonotype occurred many times. The chain employs TRBV20-1 and TRBJ2-5; a possible D gene is TRBD1 (7 bases). This CDR3 has 14 amino acids. V was clipped by 6 bases and J by 5 bases, with 19 bases between them. Germline V CDR1 and CDR2: DFQATT, SNEGSKA (reference sequence). The CDR3 region is CSAVSVPGGETQYF. DNA for the CDR3: TGCAGTGCGGTCAGCGTTCCAGGGGGGGAGACCCAGTACTTC.

This clonotype appeared many times. The chain uses TRBV24-1 and TRBJ2-5, with TRBD1 as a possible D gene (6 bases). Per the germline V gene, CDR1 is KGHDR and CDR2 is SFDVKD. The CDR3 spans 15 residues. Trimming left V 1 base short and J 4 bases short, with 12 bases between. DNA of the CDR3: TGTGCCACCAGTGATTTCGACAGGCGAGGAGAGACCCAGTACTTC. It yields the protein CATSDFDRRGETQYF.

This clonotype has ten or more counts. This chain uses TRBV9 with TRBJ2-6; D unclear. Germline V gives CDR1 SGDLS, CDR2 YYNGEE. V was clipped by 1 base and J by 0 bases, with 11 bases between them. This CDR3 region has 17 residues. This CDR3 reads CASSVRLGHSGANVLTF. CDR3 bases: TGTGCCAGCAGCGTAAGGTTAGGGCACTCTGGGGCCAACGTCCTGACTTTC.

This clonotype occurred many times. V gene TRBV12-3 or TRBV12-4 combines with J gene TRBJ1-2; the D is unclear. V gave up 3 bases and J gave up 7 bases, with 12 bases separating them. CDR3 length: 13 amino acids. The CDR3 is CASSLGWASGYTF. CDR3 coding DNA: TGTGCCAGCAGTTTGGGGTGGGCGTCTGGCTACACCTTC.

This clonotype came up many times. The V call is TRBV5-1, the J call TRBJ1-2, with a weak D call TRBD1 (6 bases). The germline V gene encodes CDR1 SGHRS and CDR2 YFSETQ. The CDR3 has 12 residues. Trimming removed 4 bases at V and 7 bases at J, with 11 bases between. The DNA for the CDR3 is TGCGCCAGCAGCCTGGGGGCTTTTGGCTACACCTTC. It yields the protein CASSLGAFGYTF.

This clonotype was found many times. The chain employs TRBV6-1 and TRBJ2-1; D gene ambiguous. The CDR3 consists of 11 residues. Germline V CDR1 and CDR2: MNHNS, SASEGT. With 6 bases removed from V and 5 bases from J, the gap between germline ends came to 5 bases. CDR3 in DNA: TGTGCCAGCAGACTTAACAATGAGCAGTTCTTC. This translates into CASRLNNEQFF.

This clonotype was picked up many times. CDR3 DNA sequence: TGTGCCAGCAGGCTCAATCCAGGGCAGGGGTACGAGCAGTACTTC. Translated, it gives CASRLNPGQGYEQYF. The rearrangement joins TRBV6-6 to TRBJ2-7, with D possibly being TRBD1 (6 bases). V lost 6 bases, J lost 4 bases, and 19 bases lay in between. In germline, CDR1 is MNHNY, CDR2 SVGAGI (reference sequence). The CDR3 has 15 amino acids.

This clonotype was seen ten or more times. This chain connects TRBV29-1 to TRBJ1-1; tentatively, D is TRBD1 (5 bases). Germline assignment: CDR1 SQVTM and CDR2 ANQGSEA. CDR3 size: 13 residues. V lost 3 bases to trimming and J lost 2 bases, with 10 bases between them. In DNA, the CDR3 is TGCAGCGTTGACAGGGTCGGAAACACTGAAGCTTTCTTT. Its translation: CSVDRVGNTEAFF.

This clonotype was observed many times. The CDR3 nucleotides are TGCAGTGCTACGCTTATGGGAGGAATGGTAGAGACCCAGTACTTC. It is translated as CSATLMGGMVETQYF. The chain has TRBV20-1 and TRBJ2-5; D is perhaps TRBD2 (6 bases). The CDR3 contains 15 residues. V gave up 4 bases and J gave up 4 bases, with 19 bases separating them. The germline CDR1 and CDR2 sequences are DFQATT and SNEGSKA (reference sequence).

This clonotype has at least ten counts. In DNA form, the CDR3 reads TGCGCCAGCAGCTTGGTTGTAGAGACCCAGTACTTC. Translated: CASSLVVETQYF. V is TRBV5-1 and J is TRBJ2-5; no reliable D call. V was pared by 0 bases and J by 4 bases, with 4 bases between. Germline loops: CDR1 SGHRS, CDR2 YFSETQ. CDR3 length: 12 amino acids.

This clonotype was recorded at least ten times. This chain uses TRBV7-2 with TRBJ2-2; D might be TRBD1 (6 bases). The germline V gene has CDR1 SGHTA and CDR2 FQGNSA. This CDR3 region has 14 residues. The V end lost 0 bases, the J end lost 6 bases, and 8 bases lay between the germline ends. The DNA of the CDR3 is TGTGCCAGCAGCTTAGCAGCAGGGGCCGGGGAGCTGTTTTTT. It specifies CASSLAAGAGELFF.

This clonotype was detected many times. The CDR3 DNA is TGTGCCAGCAGCCACCTTCAGGTCTTTGGCCAGCCCCAGCATTTT. Translated, it gives CASSHLQVFGQPQHF. The chain has TRBV14 and TRBJ1-5, with D unclear. Germline V gene lookup returns CDR1 SGHDN and CDR2 FVKESK. The CDR3 totals 15 residues. Between the trimmed V and J ends, which lost 3 bases and 7 bases, there was a span of 16 bases.